The present TCR beta chain was sequenced within a study of blood T cell repertoires in COVID-19. Libraries were prepared by immunoSEQ multiplex PCR; TCRdb keeps only in-frame clonotypes and omits some of them. The repertoire holds around 250,000 clones, with approximately 90% as singletons. The CDR3 totals 12 residues. Germline V lookup: CDR1 MNHEY, CDR2 SVGAGI. Trimming left V 6 bases short and J 9 bases short, with 14 bases between. The gene calls are TRBV6-5 and TRBJ1-2, with a tentative D call TRBD1 (5 bases). The sequenced sample consisted of PBMCs or T cells enriched from blood (not recorded which). This TCR derives from a man in his forties who had been exposed to COVID-19. In DNA, the CDR3 is TGTGCCAGCAGCCCCGGGGGGAATAGCTACACCTTC. Amino acids: CASSPGGNSYTF.